Each of the 12 T cell receptor beta chains below was sequenced from the same sample in a study of CD8+ T cells in alopecia areata. Extraction of RNA preceded its reverse transcription into cDNA, which served as the sequencing template. The method was immunoSEQ multiplex PCR; TCRdb's version includes in-frame clones alone and lacks a portion of them. Among 150,000 to 200,000 clones listed, about three fifths were seen once. Treatment: oral pan-JAK inhibitor, 5-10 mg twice daily. Here the sequenced sample was CD4+ T cells sorted from blood, taken at week 24, from a patient treated with tofacitinib. Receptors originate from a human donor with alopecia areata.

V usage is TRBV6-6 and J usage is TRBJ1-2; D call uncertain. Trimming cost V 4 bases and J 8 bases, with 14 bases left between them. The CDR3 runs to 13 residues. CDR1 MNHNY and CDR2 SVGAGI come from the germline V gene (reference sequence). CDR3 DNA: TGTGCCAGCAGTTCCCCACTTAAGAGCGGCTACACCTTC. Translated, it gives CASSSPLKSGYTF.

The CDR3 spells CSGSSGDGYTF. In DNA, the CDR3 is TGCAGCGGCTCTTCAGGGGATGGCTACACCTTC. This chain links TRBV29-1 with TRBJ1-2; the D gene is possibly TRBD1 (6 bases). The germline gives CDR1 SQVTM, CDR2 ANQGSEA. The V end lost 7 bases, the J end lost 6 bases, and 12 bases lay between the germline ends. The CDR3 consists of 11 residues.

The J gene is TRBJ2-3, the V gene TRBV5-6, with D perhaps assigned TRBD1 or TRBD2 (5 bases each). Germline V gives CDR1 SGHDT, CDR2 YYEEEE. CDR3 length: 14 amino acids. The V end was cut by 2 bases, the J end by 4 bases, with 11 bases between. The CDR3: CASSLEGLADTQYF. In DNA, the CDR3 is TGTGCCAGCAGCTTAGAGGGGCTCGCAGATACGCAGTATTTT.

The chain joins TRBV6-5 to TRBJ1-5; the match to TRBD1 covers 8 bases. The CDR3 totals 15 residues. With V trimmed by 5 bases and J by 2 bases, 5 bases remained unmatched. CDR1 MNHEY and CDR2 SVGAGI come from the germline V gene. The CDR3 loop is CASSAKTGGNQPQHF. CDR3 nucleotides: TGTGCCAGCAGTGCCAAGACAGGGGGCAATCAGCCCCAGCATTTT.

This chain uses TRBV5-6 with TRBJ1-6; no definite D call. This CDR3 has 14 residues. The V end was cut by 2 bases, the J end by 4 bases, with 7 bases between. Germline CDR1 is SGHDT and CDR2 is YYEEEE. In DNA, the CDR3 is TGTGCCAGCAGCTTCCAGCAGTATAATTCACCCCTCCACTTT. Protein: CASSFQQYNSPLHF. The full variable domain, with the rest looked up from reference TRBV5-6 and TRBJ1-6, is DAGVTQSPTHLIKTRGQQVTLRCSPKSGHDTVSWYQQALGQGPQFIFQYYEEEERQRGNFPDRFSGHQFPNYSSELNVNALLLGDSALYLCASSFQQYNSPLHFGNGTRLTVT.

V gene TRBV29-1 combines with J gene TRBJ1-2, with D possibly TRBD1 on 5 matching bases. There are 13 residues in the CDR3. Germline CDR1 and CDR2: SQVTM and ANQGSEA. V was cut by 3 bases and J by 8 bases, with 16 bases left in between. The CDR3 DNA reads TGCAGCGTTGACCCCCGGGGGGGGGAGGGCTACACCTTC. Its translation: CSVDPRGGEGYTF.

This clone turned up a few times. The chain couples TRBV27 to TRBJ2-7, with 7 bases identical to TRBD1. Germline V lookup: CDR1 MNHEY, CDR2 SMNVEV (reference sequence). After removal of 5 bases from V and 0 bases from J, the junction contained 10 bases not matched to a gene. This CDR3 contains 16 residues. CDR3 region: CASSTRDSPSSYEQYF. CDR3 nucleotide sequence: TGTGCCAGCAGTACTCGGGACAGCCCATCCTCCTACGAGCAGTACTTC.

CDR3 DNA sequence: TGTGCCTGGAGTGTAGAAGAGGGGAGTCGTCGAGCTTTCTTT. As protein: CAWSVEEGSRRAFF. This sequence joins TRBV30 and TRBJ1-1; possible D gene TRBD1, 5 bases. CDR3 length: 14 residues. The V end was cut by 0 bases, the J end by 10 bases, with 18 bases between. CDR1 is GTSNPN and CDR2 is SVGIG in the germline V gene (reference sequence).

This clone was picked up a small number of times. The gene calls are TRBV29-1 and TRBJ2-5, with D perhaps matching TRBD2 (5 bases). This CDR3 is built from 13 residues. With 4 bases removed from V and 5 bases from J, the gap between germline ends came to 14 bases. The V gene's germline CDR1 is SQVTM and CDR2 ANQGSEA. In DNA, the CDR3 is TGCAGCGTTGGTGAGGGCAGTGGGGAGACCCAGTACTTC. It yields the protein CSVGEGSGETQYF.

The chain has TRBV7-9 and TRBJ2-3; D is perhaps TRBD1 (6 bases). In germline, CDR1 is SEHNR, CDR2 FQNEAQ (reference sequence). Trimming shortened V by 5 bases and J by 7 bases, and 19 bases separated the two germline ends. The CDR3 totals 15 residues. CDR3 sequence: CASSPLGQGTHTQYF. CDR3 nucleotides: TGTGCCAGCAGCCCCCTTGGCCAGGGGACCCATACGCAGTATTTT.

The chain is built from TRBV2 and TRBJ2-3; possibly TRBD2 for D (7 bases). Germline V gene sequence: CDR1 SNHLY, CDR2 FYNNEI. The length of the CDR3 is 15 residues. V was clipped by 6 bases and J by 1 base, with 14 bases between them. CDR3 nucleotide sequence: TGTGCCAGCAGAGATTGGGGGGGGCGCACAGATACGCAGTATTTT. Encoded protein: CASRDWGGRTDTQYF.

In its sample, this clone was seen a few times. The chain's CDR3 is CASSRQGTDTEAFF. Written as DNA, the CDR3 is TGTGCCAGCAGCCGACAGGGGACGGACACTGAAGCTTTCTTT. The chain is built from TRBV7-8 and TRBJ1-1; TRBD1 aligns across 8 bases. The CDR3 is 14 amino acids. Germline loops: CDR1 SGHVS, CDR2 FQNEAQ. The ends lost 5 bases at V and 3 bases at J; junction bases unmatched: 5.